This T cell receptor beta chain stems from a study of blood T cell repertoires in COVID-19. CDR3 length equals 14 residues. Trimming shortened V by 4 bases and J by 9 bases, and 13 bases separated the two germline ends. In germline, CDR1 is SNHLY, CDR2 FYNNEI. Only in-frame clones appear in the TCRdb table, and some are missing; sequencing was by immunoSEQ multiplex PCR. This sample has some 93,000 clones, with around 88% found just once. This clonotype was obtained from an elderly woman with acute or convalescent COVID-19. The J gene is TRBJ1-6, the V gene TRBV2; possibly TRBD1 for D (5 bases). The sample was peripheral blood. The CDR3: CASSGAGRASPLHF. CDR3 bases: TGTGCCAGCAGTGGGGCAGGGCGCGCTTCACCCCTCCACTTT. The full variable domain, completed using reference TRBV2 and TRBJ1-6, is EPEVTQTPSHQVTQMGQEVILRCVPISNHLYFYWYRQILGQKVEFLVSFYNNEISEKSEIFDDQFSVERPDGSNFTLKIRSTKLEDSAMYFCASSGAGRASPLHFGNGTRLTVT.